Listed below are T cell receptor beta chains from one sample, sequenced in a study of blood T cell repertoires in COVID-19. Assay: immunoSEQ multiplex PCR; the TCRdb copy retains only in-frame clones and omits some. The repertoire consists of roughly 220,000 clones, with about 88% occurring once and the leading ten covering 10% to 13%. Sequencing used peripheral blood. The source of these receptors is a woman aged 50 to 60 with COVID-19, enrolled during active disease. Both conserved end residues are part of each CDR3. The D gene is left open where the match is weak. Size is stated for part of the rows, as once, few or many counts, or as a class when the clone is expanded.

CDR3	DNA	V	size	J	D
CASSLTGENYGYTF	TGCGCCAGCAGCTTGACCGGGGAAAACTATGGCTACACCTTC	TRBV5-1	-	TRBJ1-2	-
CASSSRRGASFLNTEAFF	TGTGCCAGCAGCTCCAGGCGGGGGGCATCTTTTTTGAACACTGAAGCTTTCTTT	TRBV5-5	-	TRBJ1-1	-
CASSIRGNGANVLTF	TGTGCCAGTAGTATAAGGGGTAACGGGGCCAACGTCCTGACTTTC	TRBV19	once	TRBJ2-6	-
CASSFGLAGETQYF	TGTGCCAGCAGCTTTGGGCTAGCGGGGGAGACCCAGTACTTC	TRBV11-2	-	TRBJ2-5	TRBD2
CASSFSSGVNEQFF	TGCGCCAGCAGCTTCTCTAGCGGAGTCAATGAGCAGTTCTTC	TRBV5-1	-	TRBJ2-1	TRBD2
CSLSGDTEAFF	TGCAGCCTATCGGGGGACACTGAAGCTTTCTTT	TRBV29-1	-	TRBJ1-1	-
CSVADYSNQPQHF	TGCAGCGTTGCAGATTATAGCAATCAGCCCCAGCATTTT	TRBV29-1	once	TRBJ1-5	-
CASSLVGGARGYTF	TGCGCCAGCAGCTTGGTTGGGGGGGCGCGAGGCTACACCTTC	TRBV5-1	few	TRBJ1-2	-
CASSQGQGNWRSYNSPLHF	TGTGCCAGCAGCCAGGGACAGGGGAATTGGAGGTCCTATAATTCACCCCTCCACTTT	TRBV28	-	TRBJ1-6	TRBD1
CASLMTGGHEQYF	TGTGCCAGTCTCATGACAGGGGGACACGAGCAGTACTTC	TRBV28	-	TRBJ2-7	TRBD1
CASSSWVPGIDNEQFF	TGTGCCAGCAGCTCCTGGGTCCCAGGTATCGACAATGAGCAGTTCTTC	TRBV11-3	-	TRBJ2-1	-
CSVEGGTGGYGYTF	TGCAGCGTTGAAGGAGGGACAGGGGGCTATGGCTACACCTTC	TRBV29-1	-	TRBJ1-2	TRBD1
CASRLANEQFF	TGTGCCAGCAGACTAGCGAATGAGCAGTTCTTC	TRBV2	-	TRBJ2-1	TRBD2
CASSLGVRQGDEQYF	TGTGCCAGCAGCTTAGGGGTCCGCCAGGGCGACGAGCAGTACTTC	TRBV7-6	-	TRBJ2-7	-
CASSMRRGSDEQYF	TGTGCCAGTAGTATGCGCCGGGGTAGCGACGAGCAGTACTTC	TRBV19	-	TRBJ2-7	-
CASSLATRGNQPQHF	TGTGCCAGTAGTCTTGCTACACGGGGCAATCAGCCCCAGCATTTT	TRBV19	once	TRBJ1-5	-
CASSQVGAWGNTEAFF	TGCGCCAGCAGCCAAGTTGGTGCTTGGGGCAACACTGAAGCTTTCTTT	TRBV4-1	-	TRBJ1-1	-
CAIGGLAGDPQGDTQYF	TGTGCCATCGGAGGACTAGCGGGGGACCCTCAAGGCGATACGCAGTATTTT	TRBV10-3	-	TRBJ2-3	TRBD2
CATSPGLNTEAFF	TGTGCCACTTCCCCAGGGTTGAACACTGAAGCTTTCTTT	TRBV24-1	once	TRBJ1-1	-
CASSTMGQGSADTQYF	TGTGCCAGTAGTACAATGGGACAGGGATCGGCAGATACGCAGTATTTT	TRBV19	-	TRBJ2-3	TRBD1
CASSHRVRGEAFF	TGTGCCAGCAGTCACAGGGTGAGGGGTGAAGCTTTCTTT	TRBV28	-	TRBJ1-1	-
CASRQGLYGYTF	TGTGCCAGCAGACAGGGGCTATATGGCTACACCTTC	TRBV25-1	many	TRBJ1-2	TRBD1
CATSEGLAGGTQGTQYF	TGTGCCACCAGTGAGGGACTAGCGGGGGGAACACAGGGTACGCAGTATTTT	TRBV24-1	-	TRBJ2-3	TRBD2
CAWTPGQGAYEQYF	TGTGCCTGGACCCCAGGACAGGGCGCCTACGAGCAGTACTTC	TRBV30	-	TRBJ2-7	TRBD1
CAILGPGRGDEQYF	TGTGCCATCCTTGGGCCGGGACGGGGGGACGAGCAGTACTTC	TRBV2	-	TRBJ2-7	TRBD2
CASTRTGGYEQYF	TGTGCCAGCACTAGGACAGGGGGGTACGAGCAGTACTTC	TRBV7-2	-	TRBJ2-7	TRBD1
CASYISGTGADTQYF	TGCGCCAGCTACATCTCCGGGACAGGGGCGGATACGCAGTATTTT	TRBV5-1	-	TRBJ2-3	TRBD1
CASSLTSKVGNEQFF	TGTGCCAGCAGCTTGACTAGCAAGGTTGGGAATGAGCAGTTCTTC	TRBV11-1	-	TRBJ2-1	TRBD2
CASSLVGETQYF	TGTGCCAGCAGCTTGGTCGGAGAGACCCAGTACTTC	TRBV5-4	-	TRBJ2-5	-
CASSQGFKHNEQFF	TGTGCCAGCAGCCAAGGTTTCAAGCACAATGAGCAGTTCTTC	TRBV3-1/TRBV3-2	-	TRBJ2-1	-
CASSLGDYSNQPQHF	TGTGCCAGCAGCTTAGGGGATTATAGCAATCAGCCCCAGCATTTT	TRBV5-6	-	TRBJ1-5	-
CASSQVEGAWDTQYF	TGTGCCAGCAGCCAAGTTGAGGGGGCATGGGATACGCAGTATTTT	TRBV3-1/TRBV3-2	few	TRBJ2-3	TRBD1
CATSDPWKDSGNLDTQYF	TGTGCCACCAGTGACCCCTGGAAGGACAGTGGTAACCTGGATACGCAGTATTTT	TRBV24-1	-	TRBJ2-3	-
CASSLEQLPGGYTF	TGCGCCAGCAGCTTGGAACAGCTACCGGGAGGCTACACCTTC	TRBV5-1	-	TRBJ1-2	-
CASSSFGTGNNSPLHF	TGTGCCAGCAGCTCATTTGGGACAGGGAATAATTCACCCCTCCACTTT	TRBV5-8	-	TRBJ1-6	TRBD1
CASGTGLAGSTDTQYF	TGTGCTAGTGGTACAGGACTAGCGGGGTCCACAGATACGCAGTATTTT	TRBV12-5	-	TRBJ2-3	TRBD2
CSASQGGNQPQHF	TGCAGTGCTAGTCAGGGAGGGAATCAGCCCCAGCATTTT	TRBV20-1	-	TRBJ1-5	-
CASSPLNSRYGYTF	TGTGCCAGTAGCCCCCTTAATAGCCGCTATGGCTACACCTTC	TRBV19	-	TRBJ1-2	-
CASSPSVGTGNNQPQHF	TGTGCCAGCAGTCCCTCCGTTGGGACAGGGAACAATCAGCCCCAGCATTTT	TRBV6-6	-	TRBJ1-5	TRBD1
CASYTGMDTGELFF	TGTGCCAGCTATACAGGGATGGACACCGGGGAGCTGTTTTTT	TRBV18	-	TRBJ2-2	-
CASRPDTYTGELFF	TGTGCCAGCAGACCGGACACATACACCGGGGAGCTGTTTTTT	TRBV6-5	-	TRBJ2-2	-
CASSRHSSNYGYTF	TGTGCCAGTAGCAGACACTCTTCTAACTATGGCTACACCTTC	TRBV19	-	TRBJ1-2	-
CASSPEAGGGDTQYF	TGCGCCAGCAGTCCTGAGGCAGGGGGCGGAGATACGCAGTATTTT	TRBV4-1	few	TRBJ2-3	TRBD1
CASSDIKTGVNEKLFF	TGTGCCAGCAGTGATATAAAGACAGGGGTTAATGAAAAACTGTTTTTT	TRBV2	-	TRBJ1-4	TRBD1
CASSLTRQHSNSPLHF	TGTGCCAGCAGCTTAACGAGACAGCATTCTAATTCACCCCTCCACTTT	TRBV13	-	TRBJ1-6	-
CASRTTANTGELFF	TGTGCCAGCAGAACCACAGCGAACACCGGGGAGCTGTTTTTT	TRBV11-2	-	TRBJ2-2	-
CASSFKPNTGELFF	TGTGCCAGCAGCTTCAAGCCGAACACCGGGGAGCTGTTTTTT	TRBV11-3	-	TRBJ2-2	-
CASRWAKGDTGELFF	TGTGCCAGCAGGTGGGCCAAGGGGGACACCGGGGAGCTGTTTTTT	TRBV6-5	-	TRBJ2-2	-
CASSPLAGNNQETQYF	TGTGCCAGCTCACCTCTAGCGGGGAATAATCAAGAGACCCAGTACTTC	TRBV18	-	TRBJ2-5	TRBD2
CASSLVLGEAFF	TGTGCCAGCAGCTTAGTACTCGGTGAAGCTTTCTTT	TRBV7-9	-	TRBJ1-1	-
CASSDLGLAGTNEQFF	TGTGCCAGCAGTGATTTGGGACTAGCGGGGACGAATGAGCAGTTCTTC	TRBV6-1	-	TRBJ2-1	TRBD2
CASSIRTGGPNEKLFF	TGTGCCAGTAGTATCAGGACAGGGGGACCGAATGAAAAACTGTTTTTT	TRBV19	-	TRBJ1-4	TRBD1
CASSFGQGRNTEAFF	TGTGCCAGCAGCTTTGGACAGGGAAGGAACACTGAAGCTTTCTTT	TRBV6-2/TRBV6-3	once	TRBJ1-1	TRBD1
CASSQDWGDEQYF	TGTGCCAGCAGCCAAGATTGGGGGGACGAGCAGTACTTC	TRBV3-1/TRBV3-2	many	TRBJ2-7	-
CASSRPGQGLDEQYF	TGTGCCAGCAGCCGACCGGGACAGGGCTTAGACGAGCAGTACTTC	TRBV11-3	-	TRBJ2-7	TRBD1